This TCR beta chain stems from a study of blood T cell repertoires in COVID-19 (dated by TCRdb to 2018 to 2021). About the full investigation: Samples covering the acute and convalescent phases of COVID-19 were provided by collaborators in the United States, Italy and Spain. The material from the prospective study consisted of cDNA or gDNA derived from T cells, B-cell-depleted T cells, or PBMCs. Deeply sampled blood TCRbeta repertoires from subjects exposed to, actively infected with, or recovered from COVID-19 were included in the dataset. The repertoires were made available in a free public database intended to serve as a resource for research on the immune response to SARS-CoV-2. Samples came from the ongoing ImmuneRACE study (first 160 participants) plus 1,254 subjects from 6 global collaborators. A de-identified subject ID, COVID-19 status, age in years and sex were almost always included in the sample metadata. HLA class I and class II types, where available, came from metadata supplied by the sample provider rather than from assay-based typing.

As regards this clone: Its antigen target is currently unknown. No clone much larger than this one lies a single base away; base qualities are absent.

Each collaborating institution followed its own protocols to collect whole blood in K2EDTA tubes. Collaborator samples were shipped for TCRbeta analysis as frozen whole blood, isolated PBMCs, or DNA extracted from either sample type. Per the germline V gene (reference sequence), MNHNY is the CDR1 and SVGAGI is the CDR2. V is reduced by 6 bases and J by 1 base, leaving a spacing of 7 bases between them. Counted from cysteine to phenylalanine, this CDR3 has 14 amino acids. The sequence is cut down to CDR3 DNA, 42 bases in frame from base 1. Overall results and qualifications from the work: Clinical and demographic metadata were provided uncurated, with the amount varying by source and participant.

TCRbeta CDR3 regions were amplified from genomic DNA using the immunoSEQ Assay, a bias-controlled multiplex PCR. As for how the authors treated the data: Within the assay, amplification of reference gene primers was used to estimate how many nucleated cells each sample contained. To quantify the absolute abundance of each unique TCRbeta CDR3 rearrangement, sequence reads were collapsed and filtered. Productive Simpson clonality was computed per sample as the square root of Simpson's diversity index over productive rearrangements. This immuneACCESS table, as held by TCRdb, lists in-frame sequences with V and J called but not all clones. Of the missing ones, under half trace to an unresolved V gene in checked studies; the others have no known cause. V, J and clone size were drawn from that table, and D and trimming were deduced from the DNA. Across this sample there are about 99,000 clones, with roughly 87% seen only once. The ten largest clones take up over 15% of the sample.

This TCR was sampled from a woman older than 75 in a cohort sampled during active COVID-19. The sequenced sample was peripheral blood. The chain joins TRBV6-6 to TRBJ2-6, with no D gene named confidently. The DNA reads TGTGCCAGCAGCTATAATTCTGGGGCCAACGTCCTGACTTTC. Translation gives CASSYNSGANVLTF.